Listed here is a single TCR beta chain. The antigen it binds to is not known. Nothing much larger sits one base from this clone, and base qualities are not available. The donors belonged to the validation cohort of over a hundred subjects, which was separate from the approximately 700-subject first cohort. V loses 1 base at its end and J loses 5 bases; junction bases beyond the gene matches: 9. Inclusive of the bounding cysteine and phenylalanine, the CDR3 is 16 residues long. Solely the CDR3 DNA is kept, with 48 bases framed from the first base. The germline V gene (reference sequence) provides CDR1 SEHNR and CDR2 FQNEAQ. This sample was included in a study of cytomegalovirus exposure and HLA in healthy donors (dated by TCRdb to between 2016 and 2019). For context, the study as a whole: The 670 or so repertoires of the first cohort and the 95 to 150 validation repertoires were produced on the same platform, according to a later analysis. The study was designed to test whether signatures of past pathogen exposure could be identified by cataloging public T cell receptors. Besides the first cohort of roughly 640 subjects, a separate validation cohort made up of 120 different subjects was used. High-throughput TCR immunosequencing, statistical association of individual TCRs with disease status, and machine learning were combined to predict cytomegalovirus infection status.

The library was prepared using the immunoSEQ multiplex PCR assay. In the paper's pipeline: A statistical classification framework was developed to diagnose cytomegalovirus status using the catalog of TCR beta chain sequences. What TCRdb holds here is the immuneACCESS table cut down to in-frame rearrangements. Part of the clones is not present; checked against another copy, under half of the missing clones reflect an unresolved V gene, and the others are unexplained. V and J calls and clone size follow that table, whereas D and trimming were derived from the DNA. For this sample there are roughly 150,000 clones; approximately 93% appear just once. The ten largest clones add up to roughly 0.7% of the sample. On the study overall, not on this receptor specifically: Most TCR sequences were observed very rarely across donors, whereas some public TCRs were present in many individuals. In both the original and validation cohorts, the classifier was reported to diagnose cytomegalovirus status with high specificity and sensitivity. The study listed 150 to 200 TCR beta chains as associated with cytomegalovirus. The authors suggested that the approach could potentially be extended to other disease states and immunological phenotypes. A later analysis found that TCRs clustered in the first cohort also tended to co-occur in the approximately 120 validation repertoires, with 94% of cluster scores above 0. In vitro tests confirmed that a few of the cytomegalovirus-associated TCR beta chains recognize cytomegalovirus antigens. A later analysis had no HLA typing for the validation cohort, so co-occurrence there was scored across all 120 or so repertoires.

The sequence joins TRBV7-9 to TRBJ1-1, with 8 central nucleotides matching TRBD1. The sequencing sample was made of PBMCs. This TCR was sampled from a man between 18 and 29 years old in good health and CMV-seronegative. The CDR3 reads CASSLVGQGAGTEAFF. The nucleotide sequence is TGTGCCAGCAGCTTAGTGGGCCAGGGGGCGGGAACTGAAGCTTTCTTT.